These 5 T cell receptor beta chains were all obtained from the same sample, sequenced in a study of blood T cell repertoires in COVID-19 (dated by TCRdb to 2020 to 2022). Library preparation employed the immunoSEQ multiplex PCR assay. The source is immuneACCESS, and TCRdb retained only in-frame sequences with V and J called. Part of the clones is not carried over; for the studies checked, unresolved V genes explain less than half of this, and the remainder is unexplained. This sample has 360,000 or so clones in its table, and about four fifths of those were observed once. About 4.9% of the sample rests with the top ten. Sequenced input: PBMCs or T cells enriched from blood (not recorded which). The receptors were gathered from a woman aged 45-65 years who had recovered from COVID-19.

V and J are TRBV6-2 or TRBV6-3 and TRBJ2-1, with TRBD2 identical over 11 bases. This CDR3 comprises 19 residues. V trimming: 4 bases; J trimming: 0 bases; junction bases outside the gene matches: 11. Germline assignment: CDR1 MNHEY and CDR2 SVGEGT. CDR3 loop: CASSSLLAGAYSSYNEQFF. The CDR3 nucleotides read TGTGCCAGCAGTTCTCTACTAGCGGGGGCCTATAGCTCCTACAATGAGCAGTTCTTC.

The chain links TRBV6-5 to TRBJ1-1; 7 positions agree with TRBD1. The V gene's germline CDR1 is MNHEY and CDR2 SVGAGI. Trimming at V came to 4 bases and at J to 11 bases, leaving 16 bases not matched to a gene. The CDR3 consists of 15 residues. The CDR3 nucleotides read TGTGCCAGCAGTTCCGGACAGGCCTGGGTGCTGGGGGCTTTCTTT. It is translated as CASSSGQAWVLGAFF.

CDR3 protein: CASSQAGFSYGYTF. Written as DNA, the CDR3 is TGTGCCAGCAGCCAAGCAGGGTTCAGCTATGGCTACACCTTC. The chain recombines TRBV14 with TRBJ1-2, with a weak D call TRBD1 (5 bases). The CDR3 is 14 amino acids. With 1 base removed from V and 4 bases from J, the gap between germline ends came to 10 bases. The germline gives CDR1 SGHDN, CDR2 FVKESK. The full variable domain, completed using reference TRBV14 and TRBJ1-2, is EAGVTQFPSHSVIEKGQTVTLRCDPISGHDNLYWYRRVMGKEIKFLLHFVKESKQDESGMPNNRFLAERTGGTYSTLKVQPAELEDSGVYFCASSQAGFSYGYTFGSGTRLTVV.

The gene calls are TRBV14 and TRBJ1-4; D may be TRBD1 (5 bases). CDR1 is SGHDN and CDR2 is FVKESK in the germline V gene. This CDR3 contains 18 residues. V lost 0 bases to trimming and J lost 0 bases, with 14 bases between them. The CDR3 bases are TGTGCCAGCAGCCAAGATAGGTTCGGACATACAACTAATGAAAAACTGTTTTTT. Protein product: CASSQDRFGHTTNEKLFF.

The genes are TRBV5-1 and TRBJ2-5; 10 bases map to TRBD2. There are 16 residues in the CDR3. The junction had 5 bases not matched to a gene; V was cut back by 2 bases and J by 1 base. Germline CDR1 is SGHRS and CDR2 is YFSETQ. The CDR3 sequence: CASSFRLAGAQETQYF. The CDR3 DNA follows: TGCGCCAGCAGCTTCCGACTAGCGGGCGCCCAAGAGACCCAGTACTTC.